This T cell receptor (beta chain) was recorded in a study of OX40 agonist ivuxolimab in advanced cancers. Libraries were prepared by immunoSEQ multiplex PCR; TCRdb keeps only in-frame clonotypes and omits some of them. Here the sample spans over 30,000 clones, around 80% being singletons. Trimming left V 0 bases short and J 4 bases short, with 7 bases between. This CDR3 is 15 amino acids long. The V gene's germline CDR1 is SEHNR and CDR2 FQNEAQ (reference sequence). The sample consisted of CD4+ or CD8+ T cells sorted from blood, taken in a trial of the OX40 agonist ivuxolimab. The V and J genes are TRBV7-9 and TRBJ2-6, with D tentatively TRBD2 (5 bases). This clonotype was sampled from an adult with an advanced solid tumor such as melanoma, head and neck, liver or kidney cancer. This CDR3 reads CASSLASGGANVLTF. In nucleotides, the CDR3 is TGTGCCAGCAGCTTAGCTTCGGGAGGGGCCAACGTCCTGACTTTC.